These 29 T cell receptor beta chains came from one sample sequenced in a study of T cells and Merkel cell carcinoma outcomes. TCRdb keeps only in-frame clones here, not all; method: immunoSEQ multiplex PCR. The profile shows over 15,000 clones, roughly 81% of them singletons. Sequences were obtained from tumor tissue from Merkel cell carcinoma. All receptors derive from a human donor with Merkel cell carcinoma.

The chain employs TRBV6-1 and TRBJ2-7, with TRBD2 matching 8 bases. The CDR3 is 14 amino acids. The junction had 9 bases not matched to a gene; V was cut back by 7 bases and J by 4 bases. Germline CDR1 is MNHNS and CDR2 is SASEGT. In nucleotides, the CDR3 is TGTGCCAGCAAAGGGGGACGGGGGGGTTACGAGCAGTACTTC. Its translation is CASKGGRGGYEQYF.

The chain joins TRBV6-5 to TRBJ1-2, with 8 bases aligning to TRBD1. The CDR3 is 15 amino acids. V lost 5 bases, J lost 7 bases, and 12 bases stayed unmatched. Germline V lookup: CDR1 MNHEY, CDR2 SVGAGI. The chain's CDR3 is CASSQPGQEGGGYTF. Written as DNA, the CDR3 is TGTGCCAGCAGTCAACCGGGACAGGAAGGTGGTGGCTACACCTTC.

The rearrangement links TRBV27 to TRBJ1-1, with D unclear. The germline V gene has CDR1 MNHEY and CDR2 SMNVEV (reference sequence). The CDR3 has 13 amino acids. V was clipped by 1 base and J by 1 base, with 4 bases between them. CDR3 sequence: CASSLYTNTEAFF. Here the CDR3 DNA reads TGTGCCAGCAGTTTATATACGAACACTGAAGCTTTCTTT.

This clone was recorded once. The chain joins TRBV18 to TRBJ1-2; 7 nucleotides agree with TRBD1. CDR3 size: 13 residues. The junction had 4 bases not matched to a gene; V was cut back by 6 bases and J by 3 bases. CDR1 and CDR2 from the germline V gene are KGHSH and LQKENI. The chain's CDR3 is CASSYDRDYGYTF. The DNA for the CDR3 is TGTGCCAGCTCGTACGACAGGGACTATGGCTACACCTTC.

About this clone itself: The junction differs from germline at one of its ends, possibly a read error. The genes are TRBV7-3 and TRBJ2-1, with 9 nucleotides matching TRBD1. This CDR3 has 15 residues. Germline CDR1 SGHTA, CDR2 FQGTGA. The CDR3 DNA follows: TGTGCCAGCAGCCTAACTTACGGGACAGGGTATGAGCAGTTCTTC. Its translation: CASSLTYGTGYEQFF.

V and J are TRBV9 and TRBJ2-7; D could derive from TRBD1 or TRBD2 (6 bases each). Germline V CDR1 and CDR2: SGDLS, YYNGEE. Trimming stripped 0 bases from V and 3 bases from J, with 13 bases between. The CDR3 totals 15 residues. CDR3 nucleotides: TGTGCCAGCAGCGTAGAGAAGGGGGGTAGCTACGAGCAGTACTTC. Translated: CASSVEKGGSYEQYF.

This rearrangement joins TRBV6-1 to TRBJ2-7; D not resolved. Germline CDR1 is MNHNS and CDR2 is SASEGT. CDR3 length: 14 residues. Trimming left V 5 bases short and J 6 bases short, with 17 bases between. Here the CDR3 reads CASSRLRGGGEQYF. The CDR3 DNA sequence: TGTGCCAGCAGTAGGTTAAGAGGCGGCGGCGAGCAGTACTTC.

The sample holds one count of this clone. The CDR3 DNA follows: TGTGCCTGGCATAGCGGGAGGGCCAACGAGCAGTACTTC. Translating gives CAWHSGRANEQYF. V and J are TRBV30 and TRBJ2-7; 11 nucleotides align to TRBD2. CDR1 is GTSNPN, CDR2 SVGIG, per germline (reference sequence). Unmatched junction bases numbered 5, after V lost 5 bases and J lost 5 bases. The CDR3 covers 13 residues.

The chain links TRBV7-8 to TRBJ2-1; TRBD2 agrees at 10 bases. CDR3 size: 12 residues. The V segment lost 5 bases and the J segment 10 bases; nucleotides outside the gene matches: 2. Germline-derived CDR1 and CDR2 are SGHVS and FQNEAQ. The DNA of the CDR3 is TGTGCCAGCAGCCGGACTAGCGGCGAGCAGTTCTTC. Residues: CASSRTSGEQFF. The full variable domain, completed using reference TRBV7-8 and TRBJ2-1, is GAGVSQSPRYKVAKRGQDVALRCDPISGHVSLFWYQQALGQGPEFLTYFQNEAQLDKSGLPSDRFFAERPEGSVSTLKIQRTQQEDSAVYLCASSRTSGEQFFGPGTRLTVL.

The chain employs TRBV5-6 and TRBJ2-5; 8 bases line up with TRBD2. This CDR3 has 14 amino acids. V shed 2 bases, J shed 2 bases, and the junction held 2 bases outside the gene matches. Per the germline V gene, CDR1 is SGHDT and CDR2 is YYEEEE. Written as DNA, the CDR3 is TGTGCCAGCAGCTTCGCGGGAGGACAAGAGACCCAGTACTTC. Translation gives CASSFAGGQETQYF.

The chain couples TRBV6-1 to TRBJ2-3, with D uncertain. Germline loops: CDR1 MNHNS, CDR2 SASEGT. Trimming took 1 base from V and 5 from J, leaving 4 bases between them. CDR3 size: 12 residues. The CDR3 bases are TGTGCCAGCAGTGAAGATCGAGATACGCAGTATTTT. It codes for CASSEDRDTQYF.

Concerning this clone itself: The junction differs from germline at one of its ends, possibly a read error. V and J are TRBV18 and TRBJ1-2, with a weak D call TRBD1 (6 bases). The CDR3 length is 13 residues. Per the germline V gene, CDR1 is KGHSH and CDR2 is LQKENI. CDR3 loop: CASLPPDSYGYTF. In nucleotides, the CDR3 is TGTGCCAGCTTACCACCGGACAGCTATGGCTACACCTTC. The full variable domain, rest sourced from reference TRBV18 and TRBJ1-2, is NAGVMQNPRHLVRRRGQEARLRCSPMKGHSHVYWYRQLPEEGLKFMVYLQKENIIDESGMPKERFSAEFPKEGPSILRIQQVVRGDSAAYFCASLPPDSYGYTFGSGTRLTVV.

The rearrangement uses TRBV21-1 and TRBJ2-7; the table's D call TRBD2 went unverified against the DNA. TRBV21-1 is designated a pseudogene. The CDR3 loop spans 15 amino acids. For the CDR3, the DNA is TGTGCCAGCAGCAAACGACTAGCGGGGGCCTACGAGCAGTACTTC. It encodes CASSKRLAGAYEQYF.

The chain links TRBV7-9 to TRBJ1-2, with D possibly TRBD1 on 5 matching bases. Germline CDR1 SEHNR, CDR2 FQNEAQ (reference sequence). The CDR3 is 15 residues long. Trimming pared 1 base from V and 4 bases from J, leaving 13 bases between. This CDR3 is CASSLEGGAPYGYTF. The CDR3 DNA reads TGTGCCAGCAGCTTAGAAGGAGGGGCACCCTATGGCTACACCTTC.

The chain recombines TRBV5-8 with TRBJ2-3; D ambiguous. The length of the CDR3 is 12 residues. V was pared by 2 bases and J by 7 bases, with 8 bases between. In germline, CDR1 is SGHTS, CDR2 YDEGEE. The CDR3 region has the DNA TGTGCCAGCAGCTTTCTAGAAAATACGCAGTATTTT. Encoded protein: CASSFLENTQYF.

V usage is TRBV4-1 and J usage is TRBJ2-3, with TRBD1 identical over 9 bases. J lost 2 bases, V lost 0 bases, and 3 bases had no gene match. The CDR3 contains 16 residues. Germline loops: CDR1 MGHRA, CDR2 YSYEKL. CDR3 sequence (DNA): TGCGCCAGCAGCCAAGAGGGGACAGGGTACACAGATACGCAGTATTTT. This encodes CASSQEGTGYTDTQYF.

V usage is TRBV15 and J usage is TRBJ2-7, with TRBD2 matching 7 bases. This CDR3 comprises 14 residues. Trimming took 10 bases from V and 2 from J; bases not matched to a gene: 11. CDR1 is LNHNV and CDR2 is YYDKDF in the germline V gene (reference sequence). The DNA for the CDR3 is TGTGCCATCAGTGCCAAGCGGGGCCCCTACGAGCAGTACTTC. Its translation is CAISAKRGPYEQYF. The whole variable domain, filled in from reference TRBV15 and TRBJ2-7, reads DAMVIQNPRYQVTQFGKPVTLSCSQTLNHNVMYWYQQKSSQAPKLLFHYYDKDFNNEADTPDNFQSRRPNTSFCFLDIRSPGLGDTAMYLCAISAKRGPYEQYFGPGTRLTVT.

The rearrangement uses TRBV5-4 and TRBJ2-7; D is possibly TRBD2 (6 bases). Germline assignment: CDR1 SGHNT and CDR2 YYREEE (reference sequence). The CDR3 runs 13 residues. V was cut by 3 bases and J by 3 bases, with 10 bases left in between. The CDR3 is CASSSGSSYEQYF. The DNA for the CDR3 is TGTGCCAGCAGCTCCGGGAGCAGCTACGAGCAGTACTTC. The complete variable domain, with remaining parts taken from reference TRBV5-4 and TRBJ2-7, reads ETGVTQSPTHLIKTRGQQVTLRCSSQSGHNTVSWYQQALGQGPQFIFQYYREEENGRGNFPPRFSGLQFPNYSSELNVNALELDDSALYLCASSSGSSYEQYFGPGTRLTVT.

The sample holds a few counts of this clone. The rearrangement joins TRBV6-5 to TRBJ2-7, with D tentatively TRBD1 (5 bases). V was shortened by 7 bases and J by 3 bases, with 16 bases between the two germline ends. This CDR3 region has 14 residues. Per the germline V gene, CDR1 is MNHEY and CDR2 is SVGAGI. The CDR3 loop reads CASTMGWQGYEQYF. CDR3 nucleotide sequence: TGTGCCAGCACTATGGGGTGGCAGGGCTACGAGCAGTACTTC.

This chain links TRBV7-9 with TRBJ1-5, with D maybe TRBD1 (5 bases). CDR1 is SEHNR and CDR2 is FQNEAQ in the germline V gene (reference sequence). CDR3 length equals 13 residues. Trimming took off 2 bases at V and 4 bases at J, with 6 bases between the two ends. The CDR3: CASSLSGNQPQHF. In DNA, the CDR3 is TGTGCCAGCAGCTTATCAGGGAATCAGCCCCAGCATTTT. Complete variable domain (other parts from reference TRBV7-9 and TRBJ1-5): DTGVSQNPRHKITKRGQNVTFRCDPISEHNRLYWYRQTLGQGPEFLTYFQNEAQLEKSRLLSDRFSAERPKGSFSTLEIQRTEQGDSAMYLCASSLSGNQPQHFGDGTRLSIL.

The chain combines TRBV20-1 with TRBJ1-1; D is possibly TRBD1 (6 bases). The CDR3 consists of 11 residues. The ends were cut back, 3 bases at V and 8 bases at J, with 10 bases in the middle. Germline lookup yields CDR1 DFQATT and CDR2 SNEGSKA (reference sequence). CDR3 DNA: TGCAGTGCTAGGACAGGAGAAGAAGCTTTCTTT. Translating gives CSARTGEEAFF.

This chain joins TRBV9 and TRBJ2-1; 7 bases align to TRBD2. Germline V gives CDR1 SGDLS, CDR2 YYNGEE. The CDR3 is made up of 16 amino acids. V shed 1 base, J shed 0 bases, and the junction held 4 bases outside the gene matches. The CDR3 region is CASSVMSGASYNEQFF. The CDR3 nucleotides are TGTGCCAGCAGCGTAATGAGCGGGGCCTCCTACAATGAGCAGTTCTTC.

The chain uses TRBV7-2 and TRBJ1-3; 7 bases fit TRBD1. The V and J ends lost 1 base and 0 bases, in that order; junction bases with no gene match: 6. Germline lookup yields CDR1 SGHTA and CDR2 FQGNSA. This CDR3 has 17 amino acids. CDR3 loop: CASSLVAGGSSGNTIYF. The CDR3 nucleotides are TGTGCCAGCAGCTTAGTCGCAGGGGGGAGCTCTGGAAACACCATATATTTT. Full variable domain (remainder filled in from reference TRBV7-2 and TRBJ1-3): GAGVSQSPSNKVTEKGKDVELRCDPISGHTALYWYRQSLGQGLEFLIYFQGNSAPDKSGLPSDRFSAERTGGSVSTLTIQRTQQEDSAVYLCASSLVAGGSSGNTIYFGEGSWLTVV.

J is TRBJ2-5 and V is TRBV28, with a possible D match to TRBD1 (6 bases). Germline-derived CDR1 and CDR2 are MDHEN and SYDVKM. The CDR3 is 14 amino acids. Between the trimmed V and J ends, which lost 5 bases and 11 bases, there was a span of 21 bases. The CDR3 sequence is CASSPRGTSGEQYF. As DNA, the CDR3 is TGTGCCAGCAGTCCCAGGGGCACCTCCGGGGAGCAGTACTTC.

This clone was counted once. The chain couples TRBV5-1 to TRBJ2-2, with TRBD1 matching over 7 bases. CDR3 length equals 15 residues. V shed 4 bases and J 2 bases; nucleotides not matched to a gene: 5. Germline V CDR1 and CDR2: SGHRS, YFSETQ. CDR3 region: CASSPGGANTGELFF. CDR3 coding DNA: TGCGCCAGCAGCCCAGGGGGAGCCAACACCGGGGAGCTGTTTTTT.

This clone is classed as large (0.1 to 1%). The chain couples TRBV18 to TRBJ1-2, with a weak D call TRBD1 (6 bases). V dropped 8 bases and J dropped 2 bases, with 12 bases sitting between them. The CDR3 covers 13 residues. Looked up from germline, CDR1 is KGHSH and CDR2 is LQKENI. The CDR3 reads CASRKDSNYGYTF. The CDR3 bases are TGTGCCAGCCGAAAGGACAGCAACTATGGCTACACCTTC. Full variable domain (missing parts from reference TRBV18 and TRBJ1-2): NAGVMQNPRHLVRRRGQEARLRCSPMKGHSHVYWYRQLPEEGLKFMVYLQKENIIDESGMPKERFSAEFPKEGPSILRIQQVVRGDSAAYFCASRKDSNYGYTFGSGTRLTVV.

This sequence joins TRBV6-5 and TRBJ1-5, with 9 bases that match TRBD1. The trim removed 6 bases at V and 6 bases at J, leaving 9 bases unmatched. This CDR3 is built from 15 residues. Looked up from germline, CDR1 is MNHEY and CDR2 is SVGAGI. CDR3 residues: CASRPGTGNSQPQHF. Written as DNA, the CDR3 is TGTGCCAGCAGACCCGGGACAGGGAATAGTCAGCCCCAGCATTTT.

This sequence joins TRBV5-4 and TRBJ2-3, with a possible D match to TRBD1 (6 bases). V was clipped by 0 bases and J by 1 base, with 9 bases between them. Germline CDR1 and CDR2: SGHNT and YYREEE (reference sequence). CDR3 size: 15 residues. CDR3 sequence reads: CASSLEAGGTDTQYF. The CDR3 bases are TGTGCCAGCAGCTTGGAGGCAGGGGGCACAGATACGCAGTATTTT.

The CDR3 DNA reads as TGTGCCAGCAGCTTGAGGACAGGGCAGGGTCAGCCCCAGCATTTT. Translated, it gives CASSLRTGQGQPQHF. This rearrangement joins TRBV7-2 to TRBJ1-5, with TRBD1 matching 8 bases. Per the germline V gene, CDR1 is SGHTA and CDR2 is FQGNSA. The CDR3 is 15 residues long. V lost 3 bases, J lost 6 bases, and 7 bases stayed unmatched.